These 16 T cell receptor beta chains originate from one sample sequenced in a study of early T cells in non-severe SARS-CoV-2 infection. In TCRdb, the 5' RACE reads were re-called with MiXCR into one record per CDR3 protein. The table records under 80,000 distinct CDR3 sequences, 10% to 15% of them present only once. The sequenced material came from whole blood. These receptors all come from an adult who was a healthcare worker with PCR-confirmed SARS-CoV-2 infection or an uninfected control (not recorded which).

The genes are TRBV6-4 and TRBJ2-3; 7 nucleotides line up with TRBD2. The germline gives CDR1 MRHNA, CDR2 SNTAGT. The trim removed 5 bases at V and 4 bases at J, leaving 12 bases unmatched. The CDR3 is made up of 16 amino acids. This CDR3 reads CASSTTPGLSADTQYF. The DNA for the CDR3 is TGTGCCAGCAGTACCACCCCGGGACTATCCGCAGATACGCAGTATTTT.

This clonotype was found many times. V and J are TRBV7-2 and TRBJ2-5; the D gene could be TRBD1 or TRBD2 (5 bases each). V lost 5 bases and J lost 1, with 5 bases in between. The CDR3 has 12 residues. Germline V gene lookup returns CDR1 SGHTA and CDR2 FQGNSA. CDR3 amino acids: CASSGTQETQYF. CDR3 in DNA: TGTGCCAGCAGCGGGACCCAAGAGACCCAGTACTTC.

The genes are TRBV7-9 and TRBJ2-7, with TRBD2 matching 9 bases. Germline CDR1 reads SEHNR; CDR2 reads FQNEAQ (reference sequence). CDR3 length: 15 amino acids. V shed 4 bases and J 4 bases; nucleotides not matched to a gene: 8. CDR3 residues: CASSSLAGSRYEQYF. In DNA form, the CDR3 reads TGTGCCAGCAGCTCTCTAGCGGGGTCGAGGTACGAGCAGTACTTC.

This clonotype showed up many times. The V gene is TRBV18, the J gene TRBJ2-4; possible D gene TRBD1, 6 bases. Trimming removed 2 bases from V and 7 bases from J, with 12 bases in between. The CDR3 is 14 amino acids. The V gene's germline CDR1 is KGHSH and CDR2 LQKENI. In DNA form, the CDR3 reads TGTGCCAGCTCACCATGGGGGCCAGAGAACATTCAGTACTTC. Translation gives CASSPWGPENIQYF.

The chain links TRBV12-3 or TRBV12-4 to TRBJ1-5, with D unclear. Trimming removed 1 base from V and 3 bases from J, with 7 bases in between. CDR3 length: 14 amino acids. The CDR3 sequence: CASSLDLFNQPQHF. In DNA form, the CDR3 reads TGTGCCAGCAGTTTAGACCTTTTCAATCAGCCCCAGCATTTT.

This clonotype occurred a few times. This chain joins TRBV2 and TRBJ2-7; no clear D. Germline V lookup: CDR1 SNHLY, CDR2 FYNNEI. Trimming cost V 6 bases and J 6 bases, with 9 bases left between them. This CDR3 spans 11 amino acids. In DNA form, the CDR3 reads TGTGCCAGCAGGGAGATTGCCGAGCAGTACTTC. It translates to CASREIAEQYF.

This clonotype was recorded many times. This chain connects TRBV20-1 to TRBJ2-5; 8 bases line up with TRBD2. CDR3 length: 12 amino acids. Germline trimming cut 7 bases from V and 3 bases from J; bases unmatched to any gene: 4. Per the germline V gene, CDR1 is DFQATT and CDR2 is SNEGSKA (reference sequence). The CDR3 DNA follows: TGCAGTGTGTCGGGGGGGAAAGAGACCCAGTACTTC. Protein product: CSVSGGKETQYF.

This clonotype appeared a few times. The chain joins TRBV7-6 to TRBJ2-5; D gene uncertain. Germline-derived CDR1 and CDR2 are SGHVS and FNYEAQ. Trimming took off 4 bases at V and 2 bases at J, with 8 bases between the two ends. The CDR3 is 13 amino acids. The CDR3 DNA follows: TGTGCCAGCAGCTCAGCGAATCAAGAGACCCAGTACTTC. Amino acids: CASSSANQETQYF.

In DNA, the CDR3 is TGCAGTGCTGTTCATAAAGGGGTCTATGGCTACACCTTC. Protein: CSAVHKGVYGYTF. The V gene is TRBV20-1, the J gene TRBJ1-2; possibly TRBD1 for D (5 bases). V lost 5 bases and J lost 4, with 14 bases in between. CDR1 and CDR2 from the germline V gene are DFQATT and SNEGSKA (reference sequence). The CDR3 has 13 residues.

This clonotype occurred many times. The rearrangement links TRBV6-2 or TRBV6-3 to TRBJ1-1; D call uncertain. This CDR3 is built from 13 residues. The V end lost 4 bases, the J end lost 7 bases, and 13 bases lay between the germline ends. The germline gives CDR1 MNHEY, CDR2 SVGEGT. The chain's CDR3 is CASSSGPWVEAFF. The CDR3, as DNA: TGTGCCAGCAGTTCTGGTCCCTGGGTTGAAGCTTTCTTT.

This chain links TRBV7-9 with TRBJ2-1; tentatively, D is TRBD2 (6 bases). V was cut by 1 base and J by 9 bases, with 7 bases left in between. This CDR3 comprises 12 residues. Germline V gives CDR1 SEHNR, CDR2 FQNEAQ (reference sequence). DNA of the CDR3: TGTGCCAGCAGCTTAGGGCGGGGTGAGCAGTTCTTC. Its protein is CASSLGRGEQFF.

The chain carries TRBV3-1 and TRBJ1-3; D remains ambiguous. Germline V CDR1 and CDR2: LGHDT, YNNKEL (reference sequence). V lost 5 bases, J lost 4 bases, and 15 bases lay in between. This CDR3 spans 15 amino acids. The DNA for the CDR3 is TGTGCCAGCAGCTCGCGAGGAGGCGCCGGAAACACCATATATTTT. This translates into CASSSRGGAGNTIYF.

This clonotype was seen ten or more times. The V gene is TRBV6-1, the J gene TRBJ1-2, with D unclear. Germline V gene sequence: CDR1 MNHNS, CDR2 SASEGT. The CDR3 sequence is 14 residues long. V lost 0 bases to trimming and J lost 0 bases, with 5 bases between them. The CDR3 reads CASSEAQSNYGYTF. Here the CDR3 DNA reads TGTGCCAGCAGTGAAGCCCAGTCTAACTATGGCTACACCTTC.

This clonotype has only a few counts. The chain couples TRBV12-3 or TRBV12-4 to TRBJ1-3, with unresolved D. The CDR3 runs 16 residues. The V gene lost 3 bases and the J gene lost 4 bases, with 16 bases spanning the gap. For the CDR3, the DNA is TGTGCCAGCAGTTTCGCCCGGCTGGCCCTGGGAAACACCATATATTTT. This translates into CASSFARLALGNTIYF.

This chain uses TRBV29-1 with TRBJ1-3; D is unclear. The CDR3 is made up of 12 amino acids. Germline V gene lookup returns CDR1 SQVTM and CDR2 ANQGSEA. The ends were cut back, 2 bases at V and 8 bases at J, with 10 bases in the middle. This CDR3 reads CSVEIQEDTIYF. The DNA of the CDR3 is TGCAGCGTTGAAATCCAGGAAGACACCATATATTTT.

This chain uses TRBV6-5 with TRBJ2-7, with 13 bases lining up with TRBD2. V was pared by 5 bases and J by 3 bases, with 4 bases of the junction left unmatched. The CDR3 consists of 15 residues. CDR1 is MNHEY, CDR2 SVGAGI, per germline. The CDR3 protein is CASSTTSGGGYEQYF. CDR3 nucleotide sequence: TGTGCCAGCAGTACAACTAGCGGGGGGGGCTACGAGCAGTACTTC.